Listed below are T cell receptor beta chains from one sample, sequenced in a study of T cell changes during pregnancy in multiple sclerosis. Profiled with immunoSEQ multiplex PCR; TCRdb holds only in-frame clones, not every one. This table has under 85,000 clones, about 93% appearing once. This specimen was CD4+ T cells from peripheral blood mononuclear cells, taken in the second trimester of pregnancy. Receptors originate from a female donor with multiple sclerosis, enrolled in a pregnancy study. Each CDR3 is given with its conserved first and last residue. Fields, in order: V gene, J gene, D gene, clone size, CDR3 DNA, CDR3 protein. A D gene is named only where the DNA matches it firmly. Not all rows give a size; the values are once, few, many and, for expanded clones, a class.

v_call: TRBV5-8
j_call: TRBJ1-4
d_call: TRBD1
clone_size: -
cdr3_nt: TGTGCCGGGGGGACAGGGGTGAATGAAAAACTGTTTTTT
cdr3_aa: CAGGTGVNEKLFF

v_call: TRBV7-2
j_call: TRBJ2-7
d_call: TRBD2
clone_size: -
cdr3_nt: TGTGCCAGCAGCAAGACTAGCGGGAGCAGGGGGTCCGAGCAGTACTTC
cdr3_aa: CASSKTSGSRGSEQYF

v_call: TRBV29-1
j_call: TRBJ2-5
d_call: -
clone_size: -
cdr3_nt: TGCAGCGTTTTGACAGCCCAGAAGACCCAGTACTTC
cdr3_aa: CSVLTAQKTQYF

v_call: TRBV29-1
j_call: TRBJ2-3
d_call: -
clone_size: -
cdr3_nt: TGCAGCGTTGGCAGGGGAAGGGCAGATACGCAGTATTTT
cdr3_aa: CSVGRGRADTQYF

v_call: TRBV9
j_call: TRBJ2-3
d_call: TRBD2
clone_size: once
cdr3_nt: TGTGCCAGCAGCGTAATCGGAGCGGGACCCACAGATACGCAGTATTTT
cdr3_aa: CASSVIGAGPTDTQYF

v_call: TRBV5-1
j_call: TRBJ1-6
d_call: TRBD1
clone_size: -
cdr3_nt: TGCGCCAGCAGCTCCGAGCGGGACAGGGGGCTCTCACCCCTCCACTTT
cdr3_aa: CASSSERDRGLSPLHF

v_call: TRBV13
j_call: TRBJ2-5
d_call: TRBD1
clone_size: -
cdr3_nt: TGTGCCAGCAGCGCCGGACAGGGGCGGGAGACCCAGTACTTC
cdr3_aa: CASSAGQGRETQYF

v_call: TRBV12-5
j_call: TRBJ2-1
d_call: -
clone_size: -
cdr3_nt: TGTGCTAGTGGTTTGCGCGAGAATGAGCAGTTCTTC
cdr3_aa: CASGLRENEQFF

v_call: TRBV19
j_call: TRBJ2-1
d_call: TRBD2
clone_size: -
cdr3_nt: TGTGCCACAACTAGCGGGAGCTCCTACAATGAGCAGTTCTTC
cdr3_aa: CATTSGSSYNEQFF

v_call: TRBV2
j_call: TRBJ2-7
d_call: TRBD1
clone_size: -
cdr3_nt: TGTGCCAGCAGTGAAGGAGGGAGCCAGGGGGACTTC
cdr3_aa: CASSEGGSQGDF

v_call: TRBV28
j_call: TRBJ1-1
d_call: -
clone_size: -
cdr3_nt: TGTGCCAGCAGGAAAGGACAGAGGAACACTGAAGCTTTCTTT
cdr3_aa: CASRKGQRNTEAFF

v_call: TRBV11-3
j_call: TRBJ1-1
d_call: -
clone_size: -
cdr3_nt: TGTGCCAGCAGCAATCGGAGGACTGAAGCTTTCTTT
cdr3_aa: CASSNRRTEAFF

v_call: TRBV5-1
j_call: TRBJ2-2
d_call: TRBD1
clone_size: -
cdr3_nt: TGCGCCAGCAGCACGGGACAGGGAATGAACGGGGAGCTGTTTTTT
cdr3_aa: CASSTGQGMNGELFF

v_call: TRBV5-4
j_call: TRBJ2-3
d_call: TRBD1
clone_size: -
cdr3_nt: TGTGCCAGCAGCCAGGGACAGAATCTAGATACGCAGTATTTT
cdr3_aa: CASSQGQNLDTQYF

v_call: TRBV9
j_call: TRBJ2-5
d_call: -
clone_size: -
cdr3_nt: TGTGCCAGCAGCGTATACGATGGGGGAGGCTCGCTCGGGAACCAGTACTTC
cdr3_aa: CASSVYDGGGSLGNQYF